This T cell receptor (beta chain) is from a study of shared T cell receptors in the human thymus. This clone was recorded once. The CDR3 has 15 amino acids. V shed 4 bases, J shed 2 bases, and the junction held 4 bases outside the gene matches. Germline-derived CDR1 and CDR2 are SNHLY and FYNNEI. Here immunoSEQ multiplex PCR was the method, and the copy in TCRdb shows in-frame clones only, minus some. The table has 450,000 to 650,000 clones, around three quarters seen once; the top ten hold around 0.012%. These data were likewise used in another study, on human thymus T cells. That report adds: Donation came from healthy Finnish infants having corrective surgery for congenital heart defects. Repertoires sampled from thymus and blood appeared biased in V and J gene usage.

The sequencing sample was made of thymocytes. V usage is TRBV2 and J usage is TRBJ2-1; 8 nucleotides align to TRBD2. The clonotype originates from a boy under two years old with a congenital heart defect. The CDR3 DNA is TGTGCCAGCAGTGGGCGGACTAGCACCTACAATGAGCAGTTCTTC. This gives the protein CASSGRTSTYNEQFF.